This TCR beta chain was captured by sequencing in a study of CD8 T cells in ankylosing spondylitis. This clonotype appeared a few times. Its antigen is unknown. Libraries of TCR beta came from quantitative 5'-RACE with molecular barcodes. TCRdb passed the 5' RACE reads through MiXCR, listing each CDR3 protein once. The sample lists about 140,000 distinct CDR3 sequences, 7% to 9% occurring once. Overall study findings and caveats: Roughly eight highly homologous variants made up a TCR beta motif, and this motif appeared characteristic of ankylosing spondylitis blood. The authors reported significant enrichment of disease-linked clones in matched ankylosing spondylitis synovial fluid.

V was pared by 5 bases and J by 8 bases, with 6 bases of the junction left unmatched. There are 15 residues in the CDR3. CDR1 and CDR2 from the germline V gene are SGHTA and FQGNSA. This chain connects TRBV7-2 to TRBJ2-6; TRBD1 matches at 10 bases. Material: synovial fluid, either unsorted or a sorted T cell fraction (not recorded which). The source is a male donor with ankylosing spondylitis. CDR3 sequence: CASSTRTGGSNVLTF. For the CDR3, the DNA is TGTGCCAGCAGCACACGGACAGGGGGGTCCAACGTCCTGACTTTC.